This entry lists 20 T cell receptor beta chains sequenced from one sample in a study of Ad26.COV2.S vaccination and SARS-CoV-2 variants. The treatment denotes: about 20 received Ad26.COV2.S at low or high dose, single or two shots; several received placebo; per-sample allocation not given. Day 63 after the first vaccine or placebo injection was the time point for sampling. Using immunoSEQ multiplex PCR, the repertoire was profiled, and TCRdb retains in-frame clones only, with some absent. The sample includes roughly 320,000 clones, around 81% of them seen just once. Sample: peripheral blood, taken in a trial of Ad26.COV2.S vaccine versus placebo. The origin of the receptors is a person aged 18 to 59 who received the Ad26.COV2.S COVID-19 vaccine or a placebo.

This rearrangement joins TRBV9 to TRBJ2-1; 7 bases are shared with TRBD1. Germline V gene lookup returns CDR1 SGDLS and CDR2 YYNGEE. The CDR3 runs 14 residues. With V trimmed by 4 bases and J by 8 bases, 9 bases remained unmatched. CDR3 loop: CASSPRQGWDEQFF. As DNA, the CDR3 is TGTGCCAGCAGCCCTAGACAGGGTTGGGATGAGCAGTTCTTC.

The chain employs TRBV5-1 and TRBJ2-3; D is unresolved. V lost 0 bases and J lost 0, with 11 bases in between. CDR3 length: 16 amino acids. Germline V gene sequence: CDR1 SGHRS, CDR2 YFSETQ. In DNA, the CDR3 is TGCGCCAGCAGCTTGGTGGCTCTGGGGAGCACAGATACGCAGTATTTT. Residues: CASSLVALGSTDTQYF.

Comments on this clone: Other nucleotide sequences in the sample specify the same CDR3. The chain carries TRBV4-1 and TRBJ2-3; D ambiguous. V was shortened by 1 base and J by 3 bases, with 5 bases between the two germline ends. The CDR3 totals 13 residues. The germline V gene has CDR1 MGHRA and CDR2 YSYEKL. The CDR3 here is CASSQVGTDTQYF. The CDR3 DNA sequence: TGCGCCAGCAGCCAAGTGGGGACAGATACGCAGTATTTT.

The chain has TRBV27 and TRBJ1-1; D is unresolved. Trimming removed 6 bases at V and 1 base at J, with 12 bases between. The CDR3 is 14 amino acids. Germline lookup yields CDR1 MNHEY and CDR2 SMNVEV (reference sequence). The CDR3: CASSAERANTEAFF. The CDR3 DNA follows: TGTGCCAGCAGCGCCGAGAGGGCGAACACTGAAGCTTTCTTT.

The V and J genes are TRBV6-1 and TRBJ1-2; D remains ambiguous. In germline, CDR1 is MNHNS, CDR2 SASEGT. The V end was cut by 0 bases, the J end by 0 bases, with 20 bases between. This CDR3 has 19 residues. The CDR3 coding sequence is TGTGCCAGCAGTGAAGCGCTAGCGACCGTAGTCGGGGCTAACTATGGCTACACCTTC. It encodes CASSEALATVVGANYGYTF.

A remark on this clone: Distinct nucleotide sequences in the sample also encode this CDR3. V usage is TRBV4-1 and J usage is TRBJ1-2; a possible D gene is TRBD1 (6 bases). In germline, CDR1 is MGHRA, CDR2 YSYEKL. CDR3 length: 15 residues. The V end lost 0 bases, the J end lost 2 bases, and 10 bases lay between the germline ends. CDR3 in amino acids: CASSQEQGSNYGYTF. For the CDR3, the DNA is TGCGCCAGCAGCCAAGAGCAGGGGTCGAACTATGGCTACACCTTC.

V gene TRBV3-1 (or the pseudogene TRBV3-2) combines with J gene TRBJ2-3; D could derive from TRBD1 or TRBD2 (6 bases each). Germline V CDR1 and CDR2: LGHDT, YNNKEL (reference sequence). The CDR3 is made up of 18 amino acids. Between the trimmed V and J ends, which lost 0 bases and 4 bases, there was a span of 20 bases. The CDR3 sequence: CASSQDLLDGGRADTQYF. In DNA, the CDR3 is TGTGCCAGCAGCCAAGATTTGCTAGACGGGGGCCGAGCAGATACGCAGTATTTT.

Comment on this clone: The sample has other DNA sequences that encode this CDR3 too. V usage is TRBV7-2 and J usage is TRBJ2-3; TRBD2 might be the D (5 bases). Germline V CDR1 and CDR2: SGHTA, FQGNSA. V was cut by 0 bases and J by 5 bases, with 9 bases left in between. The CDR3 length is 14 residues. DNA for the CDR3: TGTGCCAGCAGCTTAGCGCGAGGGAGAGATACGCAGTATTTT. This translates into CASSLARGRDTQYF. Full variable domain (rest looked up from reference TRBV7-2 and TRBJ2-3): GAGVSQSPSNKVTEKGKDVELRCDPISGHTALYWYRQSLGQGLEFLIYFQGNSAPDKSGLPSDRFSAERTGGSVSTLTIQRTQQEDSAVYLCASSLARGRDTQYFGPGTRLTVL.

This clone was found many times. This rearrangement joins TRBV2 to TRBJ2-7, with TRBD2 matching 10 bases. The length of the CDR3 is 14 residues. V was pared by 3 bases and J by 9 bases, with 8 bases of the junction left unmatched. From germline, CDR1 is SNHLY and CDR2 FYNNEI. CDR3 protein: CASSDRTSGPGQYF. The CDR3 DNA reads TGTGCCAGCAGTGATAGGACTAGCGGTCCGGGGCAGTACTTC.

This clone occurred once. The J gene is TRBJ2-5, the V gene TRBV6-2 or TRBV6-3; D is perhaps TRBD1 (5 bases). Germline loops: CDR1 MNHEY, CDR2 SVGEGT. Deletions cut 6 bases from V and 1 base from J, with 12 bases between. The CDR3 has 14 residues. The chain's CDR3 is CASSRSDSQETQYF. The CDR3, as DNA: TGTGCCAGCAGCCGCTCTGACAGCCAAGAGACCCAGTACTTC.

This chain uses TRBV12-3 or TRBV12-4 with TRBJ1-1; no reliable D call. V was shortened by 3 bases and J by 11 bases, with 13 bases between the two germline ends. The length of the CDR3 is 12 residues. CDR3 nucleotides: TGTGCCAGCAGTTTTATAACAGCTCCGGCTTTCTTT. Translated, it gives CASSFITAPAFF.

The chain joins TRBV5-4 to TRBJ1-5; a weak D match, TRBD1 (6 bases). With 0 bases removed from V and 4 bases from J, the gap between germline ends came to 8 bases. Per germline, CDR1 SGHNT and CDR2 YYREEE (reference sequence). The CDR3 extends over 14 amino acids. The CDR3: CASSLGGANQPQHF. The CDR3 coding sequence is TGTGCCAGCAGCTTGGGGGGGGCTAATCAGCCCCAGCATTTT.

The chain recombines TRBV19 with TRBJ2-2; 8 positions agree with TRBD1. The CDR3 extends over 15 amino acids. The V segment lost 3 bases and the J segment 5 bases; nucleotides outside the gene matches: 5. In germline, CDR1 is LNHDA, CDR2 SQIVND (reference sequence). The CDR3 here is CASSIWTGLTGELFF. In DNA, the CDR3 is TGTGCCAGTAGTATTTGGACAGGGTTGACCGGGGAGCTGTTTTTT.

This chain uses TRBV27 with TRBJ1-4; D is undetermined. The CDR3 is 15 residues long. Germline CDR1 reads MNHEY; CDR2 reads SMNVEV (reference sequence). Trimming pared 1 base from V and 0 bases from J, leaving 6 bases between. CDR3 sequence (DNA): TGTGCCAGCAGTTTATACCTTGCAACTAATGAAAAACTGTTTTTT. Protein sequence: CASSLYLATNEKLFF.

This rearrangement joins TRBV7-6 to TRBJ2-1; TRBD2 matches at 14 bases. Germline V gene data show CDR1 as SGHVS and CDR2 as FNYEAQ. The CDR3 consists of 18 residues. The junction had 10 bases not matched to a gene; V was cut back by 5 bases and J by 4 bases. This CDR3 reads CASSPQGLAGDSYNEQFF. For the CDR3, the DNA is TGTGCCAGCAGCCCTCAGGGACTAGCGGGGGACTCGTACAATGAGCAGTTCTTC.

The chain employs TRBV5-1 and TRBJ2-2, with TRBD1 matching over 8 bases. CDR3 length equals 13 residues. From germline, CDR1 is SGHRS and CDR2 YFSETQ. V trimming: 8 bases; J trimming: 3 bases; junction bases outside the gene matches: 3. DNA of the CDR3: TGCGCCAGTTCGACAGGGGACACCGGGGAGCTGTTTTTT. This translates into CASSTGDTGELFF.

V and J are TRBV7-6 and TRBJ1-3; TRBD1 is a possible D gene (5 bases). Trimming took 2 bases from V and 0 from J, leaving 20 bases between them. The germline gives CDR1 SGHVS, CDR2 FNYEAQ. The CDR3 runs 19 residues. The CDR3 loop is CASSLTGSRVSYSGNTIYF. The CDR3 coding sequence is TGTGCCAGCAGCTTAACGGGCTCCAGGGTTTCCTACTCTGGAAACACCATATATTTT.

The chain carries TRBV3-1 (or the pseudogene TRBV3-2) and TRBJ2-7, with D unclear. Germline lookup yields CDR1 LGHDT and CDR2 YNNKEL (reference sequence). The CDR3 consists of 14 residues. Trimming stripped 0 bases from V and 3 bases from J, with 9 bases between. The CDR3 sequence: CASSQDGWHYEQYF. The CDR3 DNA follows: TGTGCCAGCAGCCAAGATGGCTGGCACTACGAGCAGTACTTC.

This clone was observed a handful of times. V is TRBV9 and J is TRBJ1-1; tentative D call: TRBD1 (5 bases). The CDR3 covers 14 residues. V gave up 4 bases and J gave up 8 bases, with 18 bases separating them. Germline V CDR1 and CDR2: SGDLS, YYNGEE. Here the CDR3 reads CASSPRGATVEAFF. The DNA of the CDR3 is TGTGCCAGCAGCCCCCGAGGGGCCACAGTCGAAGCTTTCTTT.

CDR3 nucleotides: TGCGCCATTAGGGCCTGGACATCTTACGAGCAGTACTTC. Amino acid sequence: CAIRAWTSYEQYF. The J gene is TRBJ2-7, the V gene TRBV23-1; the D gene is possibly TRBD1 (5 bases). TRBV23-1 is an ORF, with its function uncertain. This CDR3 comprises 13 residues. V was shortened by 10 bases and J by 4 bases, with 17 bases between the two germline ends.